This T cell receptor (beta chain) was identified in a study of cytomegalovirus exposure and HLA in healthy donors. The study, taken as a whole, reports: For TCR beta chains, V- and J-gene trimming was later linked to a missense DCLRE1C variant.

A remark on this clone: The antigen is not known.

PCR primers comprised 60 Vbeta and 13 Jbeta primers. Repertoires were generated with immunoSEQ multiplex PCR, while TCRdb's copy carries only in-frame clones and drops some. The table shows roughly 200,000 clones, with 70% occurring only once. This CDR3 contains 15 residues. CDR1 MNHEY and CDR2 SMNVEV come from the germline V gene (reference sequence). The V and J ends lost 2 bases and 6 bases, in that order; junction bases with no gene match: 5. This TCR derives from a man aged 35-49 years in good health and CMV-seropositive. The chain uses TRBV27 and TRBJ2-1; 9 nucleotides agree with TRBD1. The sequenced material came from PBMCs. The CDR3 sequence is CASSLVGTGSNEQFF. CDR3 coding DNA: TGTGCCAGCAGTTTAGTTGGGACAGGGTCCAATGAGCAGTTCTTC.